This T cell receptor beta chain emerged from a study of blood T cell repertoires in COVID-19. Study-level background: COVID-19 samples from acute and convalescent phases originated in the United States, Italy and Spain.

The CDR3 length is 16 residues. In terms of age and location, participants ranged from roughly 18 to 95 years and lived in under 30 US areas. Authors' methods: Reference gene primer amplification yielded estimated nucleated cell counts. TCRdb's table, derived via immunoSEQ multiplex PCR, lists solely in-frame clones and lacks some. The V and J calls and clone size come from that table; D and trimming were worked out from the DNA. The sample records roughly 280,000 clones, 85% to 90% being singletons. The genes are TRBV21-1 and TRBJ1-5; the table's D call, TRBD1, has no DNA check behind it. TRBV21-1 is a listed pseudogene. The sequencing sample was made of PBMCs or T cells enriched from blood (not recorded which). This sequence was found in a woman aged 30 to 39 with acute COVID-19. CDR3 sequence reads: CASNQGTVYSNQPQHF. In DNA, the CDR3 is TGTGCCAGCAACCAAGGGACAGTGTATAGCAATCAGCCCCAGCATTTT.